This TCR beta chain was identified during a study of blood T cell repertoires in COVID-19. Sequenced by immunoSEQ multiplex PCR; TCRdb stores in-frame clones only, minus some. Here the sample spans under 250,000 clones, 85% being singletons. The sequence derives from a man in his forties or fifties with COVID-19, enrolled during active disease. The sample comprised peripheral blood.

This CDR3 reads CASSSDRDDEQYF. The CDR3 nucleotides read TGTGCCAGCAGTTCAGACAGGGACGACGAGCAGTACTTC. The chain uses TRBV7-6 and TRBJ2-7, with 7 bases aligning to TRBD1. Germline CDR1 SGHVS, CDR2 FNYEAQ. The CDR3 covers 13 residues. V shed 6 bases and J 5 bases; nucleotides not matched to a gene: 7.